The clone carrying this TCR beta chain was counted between two and nine times. Antigen unknown. Trimming removed 0 bases from V and 2 bases from J; junction bases left unmatched: 3. CDR1 is SGHRS, CDR2 YFSETQ, per germline. CDR3 size: 16 residues. This entry comes from a study of identical twins. Findings and limits, study-wide: The degree of excess twin sharing was weaker in beta out-of-frame sequences.

It was template switching that added a universal primer site, and there were unique molecular identifiers on the cDNA. Each CDR3 protein is one row after TCRdb ran MiXCR on the 5' RACE reads. The table has hundreds of thousands of distinct CDR3 sequences, around 20% seen once. The same data also contributed to another study, on yellow fever vaccine responses in identical twins.

The sequencing input was CD4+ T cells sorted from blood. The receptor was derived from a woman younger than 30 in good health. The gene calls are TRBV5-1 and TRBJ2-7, with 12 bases matching TRBD2. CDR3 sequence reads: CASSLGLAGVPYEQYF. The CDR3, as DNA: TGCGCCAGCAGCTTGGGACTAGCGGGAGTCCCCTACGAGCAGTACTTC.